This T cell receptor (beta chain) was identified in a study of blood T cells in healthy people across ages (dated by TCRdb to about 2015). Broadly, across the study: In model experiments, template switching captured roughly one uniquely barcoded TCR beta cDNA molecule for every two T cells. Using deep sequencing normalized with unique cDNA molecular identifiers, the study measured how TCR beta repertoire diversity changes with age. The donors were split into four age groups: young (average around 15 years), middle-aged (nearly 40), aged (approximately 59) and long-lived (roughly 80). To avoid experimental bias, donors of different ages were spread randomly across the sequencing lanes. Two additional independent replicas of 1 million unique cDNA reads from the same blood draw were analyzed for two donors (one aged 18 to 30 and one aged 80 or older). Here is what the overall study found, with its caveats: Observed TCR beta diversity per million T cells fell roughly linearly with age, and a significant reduction was already apparent by age around 40. Compared with the aged group, more naive CD4+ T cells, fewer expanded clones and increased TCR diversity were shown by the long-lived group, suggesting age selection. The CMV infection status of donors was not known, potentially confounding age-related changes in expanded clonotypes. Observed TCR beta diversity correlated strongly with the percentage of naive T cells measured by flow cytometry. Since profiling was done on bulk unsorted PBMCs, naive and antigen-experienced compartments could not be conclusively compared. Estimates of total diversity based on one million sequenced T cells were regarded as lower bounds and as underestimates.

The roughly 39 donors, aged about 6 to 95 years, were systemically healthy Caucasian individuals from Russia. Approximately 11 milliliters of peripheral blood were drawn from each donor into EDTA-treated Vacutainer tubes. Ficoll-Paque density-gradient centrifugation was used to isolate PBMCs, with at least 7 million per sample. Trizol reagent was used to extract total RNA from the PBMCs, yielding at least 6 micrograms per sample. The percentages of naive CD45RAhigh/CD27high T cells were determined by flow cytometry on a PBMC aliquot from every donor. Library preparation used 5' RACE. Sequencer: Illumina HiSeq 2500. A second PCR of roughly 6 to 11 cycles was performed with a sample-barcoded 5' primer and a J-beta primer mix. Each TCR beta cDNA molecule received a unique molecular identifier from a template-switch 5' adaptor carrying 12 random nucleotides. Each sample yielded at least 2.5 million CDR3-containing paired-end reads. The Mint cDNA synthesis kit, primed by a TRBC-specific oligonucleotide, was used to synthesize first-strand cDNA from all RNA. All cDNA was treated with uracil-DNA glycosylase and then went through a first 18-cycle PCR with the universal primers M1SS and BC2_uni_R. The authors processed their data as follows. Each sample was normalized by randomly selecting 1 million high-quality reads, each carrying a distinct molecular identifier. Reads with shared molecular identifiers were discarded instead of being binned into consensus sequences. CDR3 identification, clonotype clustering and error correction used MiTCR with a Q25 quality threshold and the strictest error-elimination algorithm. Lower-bound total TCR beta diversity was estimated with a nonparametric unseen species model using Euler transformation. Starting from the raw public reads, TCRdb applied fastp trimming at Q25, assembled clones with MiXCR and retained in-frame beta chains. Rows merge per CDR3 protein into single entries with the most common DNA and genes. V and J calls and clone size were set by TCRdb, not the authors. The sample table shows approximately 700,000 distinct CDR3 sequences, and less than 40% are seen once. The ten largest clones capture just over 15% of the sample.

Worth noting for this clonotype: The target of this receptor is not known. Per-base quality was not reported, and no clone a single base away is much larger than it.

CDR1 and CDR2, per the germline V gene (reference sequence), are MNHNY and SVGAGI. The cysteine opens and the phenylalanine closes a CDR3 of 13 amino acids. The sequence is cut down to CDR3 DNA, 39 bases in frame from base 1. V is shortened by 6 bases, J by 1 base, and the region joining them spans 9 bases. The source material was blood. This sequence originates from a woman over 75 in good health. Donor details come from another sample of the same person, matched by shared clones. The V gene is TRBV6-6 and the J gene is TRBJ1-1, with TRBD1 tentatively as D gene (5 bases match). CDR3 reads: CASRAGGNTEAFF. In nucleotides, the sequence is TGTGCCAGCAGGGCGGGGGGGAACACTGAAGCTTTCTTT.